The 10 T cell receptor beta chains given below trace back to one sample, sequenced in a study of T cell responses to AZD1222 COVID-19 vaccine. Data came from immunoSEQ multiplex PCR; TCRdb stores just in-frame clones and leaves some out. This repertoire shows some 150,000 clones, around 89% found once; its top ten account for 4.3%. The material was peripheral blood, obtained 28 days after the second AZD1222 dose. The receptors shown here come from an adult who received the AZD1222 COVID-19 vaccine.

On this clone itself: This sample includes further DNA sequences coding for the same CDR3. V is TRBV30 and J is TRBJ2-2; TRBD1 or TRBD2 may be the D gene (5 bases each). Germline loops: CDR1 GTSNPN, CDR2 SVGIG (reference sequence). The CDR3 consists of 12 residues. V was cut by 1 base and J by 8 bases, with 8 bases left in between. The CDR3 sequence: CAWSAGPGELFF. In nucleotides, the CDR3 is TGTGCCTGGAGTGCGGGGCCGGGGGAGCTGTTTTTT.

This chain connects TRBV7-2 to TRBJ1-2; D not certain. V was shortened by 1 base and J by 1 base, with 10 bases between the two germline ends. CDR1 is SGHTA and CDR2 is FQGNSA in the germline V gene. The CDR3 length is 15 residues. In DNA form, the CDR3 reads TGTGCCAGCAGCTTAGGTGCCAGTTATAACTATGGCTACACCTTC. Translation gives CASSLGASYNYGYTF.

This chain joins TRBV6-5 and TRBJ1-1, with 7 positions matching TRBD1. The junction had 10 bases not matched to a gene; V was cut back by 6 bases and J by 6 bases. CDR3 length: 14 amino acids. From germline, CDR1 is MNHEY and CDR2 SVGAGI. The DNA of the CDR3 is TGTGCCAGCAGCGACCACGGACAGGCAGCTGAAGCTTTCTTT. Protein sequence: CASSDHGQAAEAFF.

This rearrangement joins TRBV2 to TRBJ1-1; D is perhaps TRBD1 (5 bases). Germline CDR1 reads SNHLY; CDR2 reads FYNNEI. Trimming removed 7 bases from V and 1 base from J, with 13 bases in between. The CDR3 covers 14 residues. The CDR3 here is CASNFQGRNTEAFF. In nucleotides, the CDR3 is TGTGCCAGCAATTTTCAGGGTCGGAACACTGAAGCTTTCTTT.

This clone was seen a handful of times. The CDR3: CASSQAGPRGTTEAFF. The CDR3 region has the DNA TGTGCCAGCAGCCAAGCCGGGCCTAGGGGCACCACTGAAGCTTTCTTT. The genes are TRBV3-1 (or the pseudogene TRBV3-2) and TRBJ1-1, with D possibly being TRBD1 (5 bases). Trimming took 1 base from V and 4 from J, leaving 16 bases between them. The length of the CDR3 is 16 residues. Germline V gene data show CDR1 as LGHDT and CDR2 as YNNKEL (reference sequence).

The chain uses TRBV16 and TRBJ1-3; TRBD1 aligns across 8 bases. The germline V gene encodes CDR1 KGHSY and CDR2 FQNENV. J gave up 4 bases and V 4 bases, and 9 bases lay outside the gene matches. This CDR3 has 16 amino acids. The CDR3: CASSPDDRGTGNTIYF. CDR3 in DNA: TGTGCCAGCAGCCCAGACGACAGGGGTACAGGAAACACCATATATTTT.

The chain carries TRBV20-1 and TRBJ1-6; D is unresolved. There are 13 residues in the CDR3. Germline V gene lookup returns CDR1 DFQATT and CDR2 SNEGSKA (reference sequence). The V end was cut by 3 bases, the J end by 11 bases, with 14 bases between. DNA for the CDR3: TGCAGTGCTAGTTTGGGCGGTAAGGCACCCCTCCACTTT. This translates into CSASLGGKAPLHF.

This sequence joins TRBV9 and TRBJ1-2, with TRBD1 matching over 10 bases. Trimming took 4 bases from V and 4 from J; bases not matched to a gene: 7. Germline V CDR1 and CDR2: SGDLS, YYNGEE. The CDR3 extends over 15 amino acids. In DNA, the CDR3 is TGTGCCAGCAGCCCGCGACAGGGGGCTTCCTATGGCTACACCTTC. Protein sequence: CASSPRQGASYGYTF.

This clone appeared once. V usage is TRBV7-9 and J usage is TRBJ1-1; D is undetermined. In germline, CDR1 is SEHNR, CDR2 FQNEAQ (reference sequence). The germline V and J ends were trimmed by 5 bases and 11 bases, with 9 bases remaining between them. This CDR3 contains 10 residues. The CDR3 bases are TGTGCCAGCAGCGTGGCATTGGCTTTCTTT. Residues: CASSVALAFF.

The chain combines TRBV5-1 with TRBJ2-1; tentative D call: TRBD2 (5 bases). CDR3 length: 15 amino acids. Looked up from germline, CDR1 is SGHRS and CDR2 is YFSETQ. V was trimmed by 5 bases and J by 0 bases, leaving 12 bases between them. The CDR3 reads CASREAPSSYNEQFF. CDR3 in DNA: TGCGCCAGCAGGGAGGCGCCCAGCTCCTACAATGAGCAGTTCTTC.